A single sample is the source of the 25 T cell receptor beta chains below, sequenced in a study of T cell responses to AZD1222 COVID-19 vaccine. Method: immunoSEQ multiplex PCR; TCRdb's copy keeps in-frame clones and lacks some. The table includes 120,000 or so clones, roughly 91% detected once. Sequences were derived from peripheral blood, sampled on day 0 of AZD1222 vaccination. The receptors were gathered from an adult in good health.

The chain links TRBV6-5 to TRBJ2-7; TRBD2 agrees at 7 bases. This CDR3 spans 15 amino acids. V lost 0 bases, J lost 6 bases, and 8 bases stayed unmatched. The germline CDR1 and CDR2 sequences are MNHEY and SVGAGI. In DNA form, the CDR3 reads TGTGCCAGCAGTTACTCGCGGGGGATCGGAGGCGAGCAGTACTTC. It yields the protein CASSYSRGIGGEQYF.

V is TRBV18 and J is TRBJ1-1; D may be TRBD1 (6 bases). The germline gives CDR1 KGHSH, CDR2 LQKENI. The CDR3 has 13 amino acids. Trimming left V 5 bases short and J 1 base short, with 8 bases between. The CDR3 spells CASSSTGNTEAFF. Here the CDR3 DNA reads TGTGCCAGCTCATCGACAGGGAACACTGAAGCTTTCTTT. The variable domain in full, completed from reference TRBV18 and TRBJ1-1, reads NAGVMQNPRHLVRRRGQEARLRCSPMKGHSHVYWYRQLPEEGLKFMVYLQKENIIDESGMPKERFSAEFPKEGPSILRIQQVVRGDSAAYFCASSSTGNTEAFFGQGTRLTVV.

The chain has TRBV2 and TRBJ1-5, with 9 bases matching TRBD1. The V and J ends lost 5 bases and 0 bases, in that order; junction bases with no gene match: 8. The germline V gene has CDR1 SNHLY and CDR2 FYNNEI. This CDR3 region has 17 residues. CDR3 in DNA: TGTGCCAGCAGTCGATGGGACAGGGTTGGTAGCAATCAGCCCCAGCATTTT. Its protein product is CASSRWDRVGSNQPQHF.

The rearrangement uses TRBV28 and TRBJ2-1; 7 positions agree with TRBD2. V was clipped by 2 bases and J by 14 bases; unmatched bases: 18. CDR3 size: 16 residues. Looked up from germline, CDR1 is MDHEN and CDR2 is SYDVKM. CDR3 sequence: CASSLPGGGYPRLKFF. The CDR3 region has the DNA TGTGCCAGCAGTTTACCGGGCGGGGGTTACCCACGATTGAAGTTCTTC.

The chain recombines TRBV18 with TRBJ1-2; D is unclear. Germline lookup yields CDR1 KGHSH and CDR2 LQKENI. This CDR3 has 14 amino acids. The ends were cut back, 1 base at V and 4 bases at J, with 10 bases in the middle. CDR3 residues: CASSPRREIYGYTF. DNA for the CDR3: TGTGCCAGCTCACCACGGAGAGAAATCTATGGCTACACCTTC.

The chain combines TRBV19 with TRBJ2-3; tentative D call: TRBD2 (6 bases). Trimming took off 6 bases at V and 3 bases at J, with 16 bases between the two ends. The CDR3 sequence is 15 residues long. From germline, CDR1 is LNHDA and CDR2 SQIVND (reference sequence). CDR3 loop: CASRRGRETTDTQYF. In DNA, the CDR3 is TGTGCCAGTAGGAGGGGCCGGGAGACAACAGATACGCAGTATTTT. The full variable domain, rest sourced from reference TRBV19 and TRBJ2-3, is DGGITQSPKYLFRKEGQNVTLSCEQNLNHDAMYWYRQDPGQGLRLIYYSQIVNDFQKGDIAEGYSVSREKKESFPLTVTSAQKNPTAFYLCASRRGRETTDTQYFGPGTRLTVL.

The chain employs TRBV19 and TRBJ1-3; D ambiguous. The CDR3 consists of 12 residues. Trimming shortened V by 5 bases and J by 4 bases, and 6 bases separated the two germline ends. Per the germline V gene, CDR1 is LNHDA and CDR2 is SQIVND (reference sequence). CDR3 amino acids: CASSAPGNTIYF. DNA of the CDR3: TGTGCCAGTAGTGCCCCCGGAAACACCATATATTTT.

The rearrangement joins TRBV6-1 to TRBJ2-5, with D possibly matching TRBD2 (6 bases). The V gene lost 2 bases and the J gene lost 5 bases, with 15 bases spanning the gap. The CDR3 is made up of 15 amino acids. CDR1 and CDR2 from the germline V gene are MNHNS and SASEGT. CDR3 in amino acids: CASSEPSGGLETQYF. The CDR3 DNA follows: TGTGCCAGCAGTGAACCCTCCGGGGGTTTGGAGACCCAGTACTTC.

The chain employs TRBV5-5 and TRBJ1-1, with D possibly matching TRBD1 (5 bases). Trimming removed 0 bases from V and 3 bases from J, with 12 bases in between. CDR1 and CDR2 (germline): SGHKS, YYEKEE (reference sequence). The CDR3 extends over 15 amino acids. The CDR3 reads CASSLALAGYTEAFF. CDR3 bases: TGTGCCAGCAGCTTGGCCCTAGCAGGGTACACTGAAGCTTTCTTT. Drawing the rest from reference TRBV5-5 and TRBJ1-1, the complete variable domain is DAGVTQSPTHLIKTRGQQVTLRCSPISGHKSVSWYQQVLGQGPQFIFQYYEKEERGRGNFPDRFSARQFPNYSSELNVNALLLGDSALYLCASSLALAGYTEAFFGQGTRLTVV.

The CDR3 reads CASSTTGQPESSPYTF. The DNA of the CDR3 is TGTGCCAGCAGCACCACCGGACAGCCCGAATCGTCCCCGTACACCTTC. The chain couples TRBV7-8 to TRBJ1-2; a possible D gene is TRBD1 (6 bases). The CDR3 covers 16 residues. Germline CDR1 is SGHVS and CDR2 is FQNEAQ. The V gene lost 5 bases and the J gene lost 11 bases, with 27 bases spanning the gap.

The gene calls are TRBV5-1 and TRBJ2-2, with D perhaps TRBD1 (5 bases). This CDR3 spans 15 amino acids. CDR1 is SGHRS and CDR2 is YFSETQ in the germline V gene. Trimming cost V 0 bases and J 5 bases, with 11 bases left between them. For the CDR3, the DNA is TGCGCCAGCAGCTTGGGGGCAGGGTATACCGGGGAGCTGTTTTTT. Translating it yields CASSLGAGYTGELFF.

The chain couples TRBV24-1 to TRBJ2-5; perhaps TRBD2 as D (5 bases). The CDR3 consists of 14 residues. Per the germline V gene, CDR1 is KGHDR and CDR2 is SFDVKD. The V end lost 8 bases, the J end lost 5 bases, and 17 bases lay between the germline ends. As DNA, the CDR3 is TGTGCCACCATACCTCCGCCCGGGGAGGAGACCCAGTACTTC. Its protein product is CATIPPPGEETQYF.

This chain links TRBV30 with TRBJ2-7; either TRBD1 or TRBD2 may fit D (5 bases each). This CDR3 is 15 amino acids long. Per germline, CDR1 GTSNPN and CDR2 SVGIG (reference sequence). With 2 bases removed from V and 2 bases from J, the gap between germline ends came to 16 bases. Here the CDR3 reads CAWSRGQGVPYEQYF. CDR3 in DNA: TGTGCCTGGAGTAGGGGTCAGGGAGTCCCCTACGAGCAGTACTTC.

The chain is built from TRBV12-5 and TRBJ2-5; D might be TRBD2 (6 bases). Trimming removed 5 bases at V and 5 bases at J, with 15 bases between. CDR1 and CDR2 (germline): LGHNT, FRNRAP. This CDR3 is built from 14 residues. CDR3 nucleotides: TGTGCTAGTGGTCTCACTAGCTCCCGGGAGACCCAGTACTTC. It specifies CASGLTSSRETQYF.

The chain employs TRBV5-6 and TRBJ1-4; D perhaps matches TRBD1 (5 bases). The germline CDR1 and CDR2 sequences are SGHDT and YYEEEE. The V end was cut by 3 bases, the J end by 8 bases, with 11 bases between. This CDR3 has 13 residues. The CDR3 protein is CASSSLSGEKLFF. Here the CDR3 DNA reads TGTGCCAGCAGCTCCCTCTCAGGGGAAAAACTGTTTTTT.

The V call is TRBV27, the J call TRBJ2-7; 9 nucleotides align to TRBD1. In germline, CDR1 is MNHEY, CDR2 SMNVEV (reference sequence). The trim removed 3 bases at V and 3 bases at J, leaving 0 bases unmatched. CDR3 size: 13 residues. CDR3 sequence reads: CASSLDRGYEQYF. In DNA, the CDR3 is TGTGCCAGCAGTTTGGACAGGGGCTACGAGCAGTACTTC.

The rearrangement joins TRBV11-3 to TRBJ2-7, with 7 bases that match TRBD2. V was clipped by 6 bases and J by 4 bases; unmatched bases: 12. The germline V gene has CDR1 SGHNT and CDR2 YENEEA. The length of the CDR3 is 15 residues. CDR3 DNA: TGTGCCAGCAGTCGGACCGGCGGGAGTGGGTACGAGCAGTACTTC. It translates to CASSRTGGSGYEQYF.

This clone was picked up one time. The CDR3 loop reads CASSLVLLTDTQYF. The CDR3 bases are TGTGCCAGCAGCTTAGTTCTGCTCACAGATACGCAGTATTTT. This chain joins TRBV7-2 and TRBJ2-3; no clear D. V was shortened by 1 base and J by 2 bases, with 7 bases between the two germline ends. The CDR3 runs to 14 residues. Germline lookup yields CDR1 SGHTA and CDR2 FQGNSA.

This chain links TRBV5-1 with TRBJ1-2, with 7 bases that match TRBD1. With V trimmed by 4 bases and J by 8 bases, 8 bases remained unmatched. Per germline, CDR1 SGHRS and CDR2 YFSETQ. The CDR3 extends over 13 amino acids. CDR3 DNA: TGCGCCAGCAGCCCGACAGGGCCTCAGGGCTACACCTTC. This codes for CASSPTGPQGYTF.

This sequence joins TRBV28 and TRBJ1-2; D might be TRBD1 (5 bases). CDR3 length: 12 amino acids. The V gene lost 5 bases and the J gene lost 8 bases, with 12 bases spanning the gap. Germline V gene sequence: CDR1 MDHEN, CDR2 SYDVKM. The CDR3 loop is CASSGRVQGYTF. CDR3 coding DNA: TGTGCCAGCAGTGGCAGGGTGCAGGGCTACACCTTC.

Only one count was recorded for this clone. The V and J genes are TRBV29-1 and TRBJ2-1; 10 nucleotides align to TRBD2. This CDR3 is built from 13 residues. V trimming: 4 bases; J trimming: 9 bases; junction bases outside the gene matches: 6. CDR1 is SQVTM, CDR2 ANQGSEA, per germline. As DNA, the CDR3 is TGCAGCGTTGGCAGCGGGGGGGCTTCTGAGCAGTTCTTC. Translating gives CSVGSGGASEQFF.

V and J are TRBV5-4 and TRBJ1-4; D perhaps matches TRBD1 (6 bases). Germline lookup yields CDR1 SGHNT and CDR2 YYREEE (reference sequence). The CDR3 length is 14 residues. The V and J ends lost 5 bases and 7 bases respectively, with 15 bases between them. CDR3 sequence reads: CASSPTGGGEKLFF. CDR3 sequence (DNA): TGTGCCAGCAGTCCGACAGGAGGAGGTGAAAAACTGTTTTTT.

The V call is TRBV6-4, the J call TRBJ1-2; no clear D gene. The CDR3 length is 15 residues. The V end was cut by 0 bases, the J end by 7 bases, with 15 bases between. CDR1 is MRHNA and CDR2 is SNTAGT in the germline V gene. CDR3 protein: CASSDSSASRTGYTF. In nucleotides, the CDR3 is TGTGCCAGCAGTGACTCTTCCGCCTCGCGGACTGGCTACACCTTC.

The gene calls are TRBV27 and TRBJ2-3, with 11 bases lining up with TRBD2. Trimming removed 4 bases from V and 4 bases from J; junction bases left unmatched: 7. Per germline, CDR1 MNHEY and CDR2 SMNVEV (reference sequence). CDR3 length: 16 amino acids. CDR3 sequence (DNA): TGTGCCAGCAGTTCCTACTCTAGCGGGGGGTCAGATACGCAGTATTTT. This translates into CASSSYSSGGSDTQYF.

V usage is TRBV18 and J usage is TRBJ2-3; 12 positions match TRBD2. The CDR3 runs 16 residues. Germline values: CDR1 KGHSH, CDR2 LQKENI. V lost 7 bases to trimming and J lost 4 bases; unmatched junction nucleotides: 9. DNA for the CDR3: TGTGCCAGCTGCCCGCGGGGGACTAGCGGGTCAGATACGCAGTATTTT. Translation gives CASCPRGTSGSDTQYF.